This TCR beta chain was retrieved from a study of cytomegalovirus exposure and HLA in healthy donors. Vbeta (60) and Jbeta (13) primers were used in the PCR. TCRdb's table, derived via immunoSEQ multiplex PCR, lists solely in-frame clones and lacks some. This table holds approximately 24,000 clones, 55% to 75% found once. Source material: PBMCs. This sequence originates from a woman between 45 and 60 years old in good health and CMV-seronegative.

The CDR3, as DNA: TGTGCCACCAGAGGACAGGGTAAGCCCCAGCATTTT. Protein product: CATRGQGKPQHF. The gene calls are TRBV15 and TRBJ1-5, with 8 nucleotides matching TRBD1. The CDR3 spans 12 residues. Germline CDR1 is LNHNV and CDR2 is YYDKDF (reference sequence). The ends lost 6 bases at V and 8 bases at J; junction bases unmatched: 3. Based on the CDR3 plus reference TRBV15 and TRBJ1-5, the full variable domain is DAMVIQNPRYQVTQFGKPVTLSCSQTLNHNVMYWYQQKSSQAPKLLFHYYDKDFNNEADTPDNFQSRRPNTSFCFLDIRSPGLGDTAMYLCATRGQGKPQHFGDGTRLSIL.